This T cell receptor (beta chain) was identified during a study of T cell responses to AZD1222 COVID-19 vaccine listed by TCRdb under 2021. Context from the whole study: AZD1222 recipients given second doses at about 4 weeks or at about 12 weeks were pooled, since spike-specific TCR depth and breadth were not found to differ between the two schedules. Trial participants were enrolled by age into subgroups of 18-55, 56-69 and 70-plus years, and roughly 150, 30 and 60 TCR-sequenced participants, respectively, were included in these subgroups. TCR sequencing covered over 230 trial participants: some 210 given two doses of AZD1222 and 26 given two doses of MenACWY control vaccine. Study-wide conclusions, independent of this receptor: In the small 56-69-year group, the increase in depth fell short of significance, most likely because of low power. Epitopes outside the regions mutated in the B.1.351 and B.1.1.7 variants were reportedly recognized by nearly half of the unique spike-specific TCRs. After two AZD1222 doses, spike-specific TCR breadth and depth were significantly higher than at day 0 and than in MenACWY recipients. Participants were mostly white British, with more females than males. The authors suggested clonal diversity may have been underestimated. Vaccine-associated CD4 TCRs spanned the whole spike protein, with dominant responses in regions 160-218 and 743-854. Because no samples from the day 14 peak response were available, repertoires could be characterized only after the peak T cell response. Conclusions about previously exposed vaccinees were limited because only five to seven AZD1222 recipients were SARS-CoV-2 seropositive at baseline.

This clone came up once. The clone's antigen remains unknown. Within one base of it there is no much larger clone, and no base qualities were kept. The CDR3 regions of human TCRbeta chains were analyzed by immunosequencing. On the authors' methods: TCRs in the repertoires were matched against a reference library of SARS-CoV-2-specific TCRs that had been generated with the MIRA antigen-specificity platform. Breadth meant the fraction of unique TCRs that were SARS-CoV-2-associated, whereas depth meant the fraction of total T cells that were SARS-CoV-2-associated. Using the MIRA data, each spike-specific TCR was mapped to the spike region that the TCR reacts to and placed in a CD4 or CD8 class. Log10-transformed breadth and depth values were compared by one-way ANOVA with Sidak's multiple comparisons tests. What TCRdb holds here is the immuneACCESS table cut down to in-frame rearrangements. Part of the clones is not present; checked against another copy, under half of the missing clones reflect an unresolved V gene, and the others are unexplained. V and J calls and clone size are given by that table; D and trimming were obtained from the DNA. The sample includes about 140,000 clones, with around 89% observed a single time. The top ten clones comprise 2.9% of the sample.

The intended sense of this specimen's time point label: baseline before first vaccination. Samples from vaccinated people were obtained from the UK trials COV001 and COV002, which included a single-blind randomized controlled phase 2/3 trial of AZD1222 (ChAdOx1 nCoV-19) in healthy adults. For TCRbeta chain sequencing, PBMC samples from trial participants were taken at day 0 and at day 28 after the second dose. CDR3 length: 14 amino acids, cysteine to phenylalanine. Just the 42-base CDR3 DNA is kept, in frame starting at base 1. V is shortened by 5 bases, J by 4 bases, and the region joining them spans 14 bases. The germline V gene gives CDR1 as SNHLY and CDR2 as FYNNEI.

This TCR came from an adult in good health. The sample was peripheral blood, taken on day 0 of AZD1222 vaccination. Recombination connected TRBV2 to TRBJ1-2; a tentative D call is TRBD1 (6 bases match). The sequenced DNA: TGTGCCAGCAGTAGGCGGACAGTTACCTATGGCTACACCTTC. Protein translation: CASSRRTVTYGYTF.